What follows are 10 T cell receptor beta chains derived from one specimen sequenced in a study of T-cell memory formation after mild COVID-19. TCRdb ran MiXCR on the 5' RACE reads and lists one entry per CDR3 protein. The data show fewer than 250,000 distinct CDR3 sequences, with about 11% seen just once and less than 4% held by the top ten. The sample taken for sequencing was PBMCs or a T cell subset sorted from them (not recorded which). These TCRs come from a man aged 18 to 35 who had mild COVID-19 (a few samples of this study predate the infection). Cell type and time point are not known.

In this sample, this clonotype turned up a few times. A much larger clone lies one base from this, so it may be a read error. The chain links TRBV5-1 to TRBJ2-7; no definite D call. In germline, CDR1 is SGHRS, CDR2 YFSETQ. CDR3 size: 13 residues. V was clipped by 3 bases and J by 0 bases, with 7 bases between them. This CDR3 is CASSSGSSYEQYF. In nucleotides, the CDR3 is TGCGCCAGCAGCTCGGGCAGCTCCTACGAGCAGTACTTC.

Here the CDR3 DNA reads TGTGCCAGTAGTACCCGGACAGGTGAAGCTTTCTTT. Residues: CASSTRTGEAFF. V gene TRBV19 combines with J gene TRBJ1-1, with TRBD1 matching over 7 bases. CDR3 length equals 12 residues. Germline CDR1 is LNHDA and CDR2 is SQIVND (reference sequence). Germline trimming cut 4 bases from V and 7 bases from J; bases unmatched to any gene: 3.

In this sample, this clonotype turned up many times. J is TRBJ2-3 and V is TRBV5-1; D could derive from TRBD1 or TRBD2 (5 bases each). Deletions cut 6 bases from V and 4 bases from J, with 15 bases between. The CDR3 contains 14 residues. Germline V gives CDR1 SGHRS, CDR2 YFSETQ. The CDR3 DNA reads as TGCGCCAGCACATTCGGACGGGGCGCAGATACGCAGTATTTT. It codes for CASTFGRGADTQYF.

This clonotype was found many times. V and J are TRBV7-3 and TRBJ2-2; no clear D gene. The CDR3 length is 14 residues. Per the germline V gene, CDR1 is SGHTA and CDR2 is FQGTGA. Trimming took 1 base from V and 3 from J, leaving 6 bases between them. This CDR3 is CASSLNGYTGELFF. The CDR3 DNA reads TGTGCCAGCAGCTTAAACGGCTACACCGGGGAGCTGTTTTTT.

This clonotype was seen a handful of times. The rearrangement links TRBV5-1 to TRBJ2-2, with D unresolved. The CDR3 spans 13 residues. In germline, CDR1 is SGHRS, CDR2 YFSETQ. V was shortened by 2 bases and J by 7 bases, with 9 bases between the two germline ends. CDR3 protein: CASSFQVGGELFF. In nucleotides, the CDR3 is TGCGCCAGCAGCTTCCAAGTTGGCGGGGAGCTGTTTTTT.

There are a few counts of this clonotype. The genes are TRBV7-2 and TRBJ2-3; D is unresolved. There are 14 residues in the CDR3. V dropped 7 bases and J dropped 0 bases, with 11 bases sitting between them. Germline CDR1 and CDR2: SGHTA and FQGNSA. The chain's CDR3 is CASKRGSSTDTQYF. The DNA for the CDR3 is TGTGCCAGCAAACGCGGATCTAGCACAGATACGCAGTATTTT. Full variable domain (missing parts from reference TRBV7-2 and TRBJ2-3): GAGVSQSPSNKVTEKGKDVELRCDPISGHTALYWYRQSLGQGLEFLIYFQGNSAPDKSGLPSDRFSAERTGGSVSTLTIQRTQQEDSAVYLCASKRGSSTDTQYFGPGTRLTVL.

The sample holds a few counts of this clonotype. The J gene is TRBJ1-1, the V gene TRBV7-3; TRBD1 agrees at 7 bases. Unmatched junction bases numbered 7, after V lost 6 bases and J lost 0 bases. The CDR3 is made up of 15 amino acids. Looked up from germline, CDR1 is SGHTA and CDR2 is FQGTGA. CDR3: CASRDGGGMNTEAFF. In DNA, the CDR3 is TGTGCCAGCAGGGATGGAGGGGGCATGAACACTGAAGCTTTCTTT.

The chain recombines TRBV5-6 with TRBJ2-1, with D possibly being TRBD1 (6 bases). Germline V lookup: CDR1 SGHDT, CDR2 YYEEEE. V was clipped by 4 bases and J by 13 bases, with 15 bases between them. The CDR3 length is 12 residues. The CDR3 loop reads CASSTVGQLQFF. CDR3 DNA: TGTGCCAGCAGCACGGTCGGACAGCTTCAGTTCTTC. Full variable domain (outside the CDR3, taken from reference TRBV5-6 and TRBJ2-1): DAGVTQSPTHLIKTRGQQVTLRCSPKSGHDTVSWYQQALGQGPQFIFQYYEEEERQRGNFPDRFSGHQFPNYSSELNVNALLLGDSALYLCASSTVGQLQFFGPGTRLTVL.

This clonotype was counted between two and nine times. The rearrangement uses TRBV5-1 and TRBJ1-4; unclear D gene. In germline, CDR1 is SGHRS, CDR2 YFSETQ. The V and J ends lost 7 bases and 8 bases respectively, with 18 bases between them. The CDR3 sequence is 14 residues long. The CDR3 protein is CASSSGRVGEKLFF. CDR3 sequence (DNA): TGCGCCAGCTCCTCCGGGAGGGTTGGGGAAAAACTGTTTTTT.

The gene calls are TRBV4-1 and TRBJ1-4; 7 bases align to TRBD1. V was pared by 3 bases and J by 2 bases, with 3 bases of the junction left unmatched. CDR1 and CDR2 from the germline V gene are MGHRA and YSYEKL. The CDR3 runs to 15 residues. In DNA, the CDR3 is TGCGCCAGCAGCCAGCCGGGACAGACTAATGAAAAACTGTTTTTT. Translating it yields CASSQPGQTNEKLFF.